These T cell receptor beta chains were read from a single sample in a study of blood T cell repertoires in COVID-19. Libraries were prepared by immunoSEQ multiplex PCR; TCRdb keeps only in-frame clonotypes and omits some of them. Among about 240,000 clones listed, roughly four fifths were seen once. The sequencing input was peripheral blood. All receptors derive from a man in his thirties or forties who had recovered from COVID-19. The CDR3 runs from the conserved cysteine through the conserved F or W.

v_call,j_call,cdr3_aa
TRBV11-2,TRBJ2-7,CASSLAGLTYEQYF
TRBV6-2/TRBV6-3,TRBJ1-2,CASSLQGQGDGYTF
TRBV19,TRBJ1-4,CASSRQGRQEKLFF
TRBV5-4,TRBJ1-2,CASSLVNQGSTGYGYTF
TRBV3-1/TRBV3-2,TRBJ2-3,CASSQRGHLGDTQYF
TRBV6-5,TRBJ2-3,CASRFWVGGTDTQYF
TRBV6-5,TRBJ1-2,CASALRTVYGYTF
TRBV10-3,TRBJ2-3,CAISEGLAGVSDTQYF
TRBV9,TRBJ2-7,CASSVGIGGRSYEQYF
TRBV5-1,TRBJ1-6,CASSPWAGARNSPLHF
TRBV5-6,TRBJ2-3,CASTLRGISPTDTQYF
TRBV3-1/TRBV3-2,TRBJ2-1,CASSRRGGLAGVQFF
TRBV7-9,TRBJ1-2,CASSLGQGLDGYTF
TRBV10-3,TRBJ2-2,CATIDRANTGELFF
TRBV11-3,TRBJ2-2,CASRSDRAGNTGELFF
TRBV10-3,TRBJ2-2,CAIRGLVGTGELFF